These 12 T cell receptor beta chains came from one sample sequenced in a study of beta chain features in type 1 diabetes. The authors reverse transcribed all of the isolated RNA, so sequencing captured expressed TCRB transcripts. Only in-frame clones appear in the TCRdb table, and some are missing; sequencing was by immunoSEQ multiplex PCR. The sample records around 290,000 clones, under 8.5% being singletons. Sequencing was done on a sample of central memory CD4+ T cells from blood. These receptors all come from a woman aged 18-35 years in good health.

The V call is TRBV15, the J call TRBJ2-2; 9 positions match TRBD1. V lost 0 bases and J lost 3; bases outside the gene matches: 5. The CDR3 is made up of 17 amino acids. Germline CDR1 reads LNHNV; CDR2 reads YYDKDF (reference sequence). In nucleotides, the CDR3 is TGTGCCACCAGCAGAGACACCGACAGGGGGTACACCGGGGAGCTGTTTTTT. Protein product: CATSRDTDRGYTGELFF.

The rearrangement links TRBV6-6 to TRBJ2-7; 7 nucleotides line up with TRBD2. The germline gives CDR1 MNHNY, CDR2 SVGAGI (reference sequence). J lost 0 bases, V lost 7 bases, and 6 bases had no gene match. This CDR3 contains 14 residues. The CDR3 sequence is CASKHSGVSYEQYV. The CDR3, as DNA: TGTGCCAGCAAGCACAGCGGGGTCTCCTACGAGCAGTACGTC.

This clone was counted ten times or more. V is TRBV7-9 and J is TRBJ1-5; D unresolved. Deletions cut 5 bases from V and 1 base from J, with 3 bases between. CDR3 length: 12 amino acids. Germline CDR1 SEHNR, CDR2 FQNEAQ (reference sequence). Here the CDR3 reads CASSGSNQPQHF. The CDR3 DNA follows: TGTGCCAGCAGCGGAAGCAATCAGCCCCAGCATTTT.

This chain uses TRBV6-5 with TRBJ2-7, with TRBD1 as a possible D gene (5 bases). The CDR3 is 13 residues long. Between the trimmed V and J ends, which lost 8 bases and 3 bases, there was a span of 14 bases. The germline V gene has CDR1 MNHEY and CDR2 SVGAGI. In DNA, the CDR3 is TGTGCCAGCGAAAGACAGATGATCTACGAGCAGTACTTC. Its protein is CASERQMIYEQYF.

This sequence joins TRBV7-2 and TRBJ1-1; a weak D match, TRBD1 (5 bases). Germline V gene lookup returns CDR1 SGHTA and CDR2 FQGNSA. Trimming left V 5 bases short and J 1 base short, with 14 bases between. There are 15 residues in the CDR3. Here the CDR3 reads CASSPGPRENTEAFF. CDR3 bases: TGTGCCAGCAGCCCGGGGCCCAGAGAGAACACTGAAGCTTTCTTT.

This clone was picked up a small number of times. The chain combines TRBV7-2 with TRBJ2-3, with no clear D. The CDR3 consists of 13 residues. CDR1 and CDR2 from the germline V gene are SGHTA and FQGNSA. Trimming removed 5 bases from V and 4 bases from J, with 10 bases in between. The CDR3 sequence is CASSKDGPDTQYF. The CDR3 nucleotides read TGTGCCAGCAGCAAAGATGGGCCAGATACGCAGTATTTT. Supplemented by reference TRBV7-2 and TRBJ2-3, the full variable domain reads GAGVSQSPSNKVTEKGKDVELRCDPISGHTALYWYRQSLGQGLEFLIYFQGNSAPDKSGLPSDRFSAERTGGSVSTLTIQRTQQEDSAVYLCASSKDGPDTQYFGPGTRLTVL.

This clone was seen only a few times. The chain uses TRBV5-4 and TRBJ1-2, with D tentatively TRBD1 (5 bases). The CDR3 extends over 16 amino acids. Per the germline V gene, CDR1 is SGHNT and CDR2 is YYREEE (reference sequence). Between the trimmed V and J ends, which lost 0 bases and 3 bases, there was a span of 15 bases. The CDR3 sequence is CASSLATTGEDYGYTF. In nucleotides, the CDR3 is TGTGCCAGCAGCTTGGCCACCACAGGCGAAGACTATGGCTACACCTTC. The full variable domain, with the rest looked up from reference TRBV5-4 and TRBJ1-2, is ETGVTQSPTHLIKTRGQQVTLRCSSQSGHNTVSWYQQALGQGPQFIFQYYREEENGRGNFPPRFSGLQFPNYSSELNVNALELDDSALYLCASSLATTGEDYGYTFGSGTRLTVV.

CDR3 sequence (DNA): TGCGCCAGCAGCCAAGATGTCTATCAGCCCCAGCATTTT. It is translated as CASSQDVYQPQHF. V and J are TRBV4-3 and TRBJ1-5, with D unclear. This CDR3 comprises 13 residues. The V end lost 0 bases, the J end lost 5 bases, and 5 bases lay between the germline ends. The V gene's germline CDR1 is LGHNA and CDR2 YSLEER.

This clone was found a few times. The chain carries TRBV7-8 and TRBJ1-5, with D unclear. Looked up from germline, CDR1 is SGHVS and CDR2 is FQNEAQ. The V end lost 10 bases, the J end lost 0 bases, and 19 bases lay between the germline ends. The CDR3 length is 16 residues. The CDR3 region is CATRWGGLYSNQPQHF. The CDR3 DNA follows: TGTGCCACCAGGTGGGGAGGCCTCTATAGCAATCAGCCCCAGCATTTT.

This clone was counted between two and nine times. This chain connects TRBV4-1 to TRBJ1-2, with 7 nucleotides matching TRBD1. V lost 4 bases and J lost 2; bases outside the gene matches: 4. The CDR3 spans 14 residues. Germline lookup yields CDR1 MGHRA and CDR2 YSYEKL. In nucleotides, the CDR3 is TGCGCCAGCAGCCCGCGGGACAGAAACTATGGCTACACCTTC. Protein: CASSPRDRNYGYTF.

CDR3 sequence reads: CASSPTGGNTIYF. The CDR3 region has the DNA TGTGCCAGCAGCCCGACAGGAGGAAACACCATATATTTT. This chain uses TRBV4-2 with TRBJ1-3; possible D gene TRBD1, 6 bases. This CDR3 region has 13 residues. V was pared by 4 bases and J by 4 bases, with 8 bases between. CDR1 LGHNA and CDR2 YNFKEQ come from the germline V gene.

The sample holds a few counts of this clone. This chain joins TRBV4-3 and TRBJ1-5, with D maybe TRBD1 (5 bases). Trimming removed 2 bases from V and 5 bases from J, with 28 bases in between. The CDR3 runs to 20 residues. Germline CDR1 is LGHNA and CDR2 is YSLEER. CDR3 sequence (DNA): TGCGCCAGCAGCCAAAAGTTCGGGGCAGGCGAAGGAGGAAGACATCAGCCCCAGCATTTT. Translation: CASSQKFGAGEGGRHQPQHF.